A single sample is the source of the 28 T cell receptor beta chains below, sequenced in a study of cytomegalovirus exposure and HLA in healthy donors (TCRdb year 2017). To prepare the library, the immunoSEQ multiplex PCR assay was applied. The multiplex PCR relied on a mix of 60 forward primers for TCR Vbeta segments and 13 reverse primers for TCR Jbeta segments. This immuneACCESS table, as held by TCRdb, lists in-frame sequences with V and J called but not all clones. Of the missing ones, under half trace to an unresolved V gene in checked studies; the others have no known cause. In this sample the table shows approximately 150,000 clones, 65% to 85% of which occur a single time. The top ten hold around 3.2% of the sample. Sequences were obtained from PBMCs. The receptors shown here come from a male donor in good health and CMV-seronegative.

V gene TRBV4-1 combines with J gene TRBJ2-7, with D possibly TRBD2 on 5 matching bases. Germline loops: CDR1 MGHRA, CDR2 YSYEKL. This CDR3 spans 15 amino acids. V shed 3 bases and J shed 3 bases, with 15 bases lying between them. The chain's CDR3 is CASSHPSEGVYEQYF. The CDR3 coding sequence is TGCGCCAGCAGCCACCCAAGCGAGGGCGTCTACGAGCAGTACTTC.

In this sample, this clone turned up once. The rearrangement joins TRBV2 to TRBJ2-1; 11 bases line up with TRBD2. J gave up 7 bases and V 7 bases, and 6 bases lay outside the gene matches. Germline CDR1 reads SNHLY; CDR2 reads FYNNEI. CDR3 length equals 14 residues. CDR3 region: CASTLAGGGNEQFF. The CDR3 nucleotides read TGTGCCAGCACCCTAGCGGGGGGCGGGAATGAGCAGTTCTTC.

This clone turned up a few times. The rearrangement uses TRBV28 and TRBJ1-3, with D unresolved. CDR1 and CDR2 (germline): MDHEN, SYDVKM. V was trimmed by 1 base and J by 2 bases, leaving 3 bases between them. The CDR3 consists of 13 residues. The DNA of the CDR3 is TGTGCCAGCAGTTTATTAACTGGAAACACCATATATTTT. Protein sequence: CASSLLTGNTIYF.

This rearrangement joins TRBV6-5 to TRBJ2-7; the D gene is possibly TRBD1 (7 bases). Trimming removed 4 bases from V and 6 bases from J, with 16 bases in between. The CDR3 spans 14 residues. In germline, CDR1 is MNHEY, CDR2 SVGAGI. This CDR3 is CASSWRDSPGEQYF. CDR3 in DNA: TGTGCCAGCAGTTGGAGGGACAGCCCGGGCGAGCAGTACTTC.

The CDR3 sequence: CASSIGMWQGRTTEAFF. CDR3 DNA sequence: TGTGCCAGTAGTATAGGGATGTGGCAGGGGCGTACCACTGAAGCTTTCTTT. The V call is TRBV19, the J call TRBJ1-1; D is possibly TRBD1 (6 bases). Germline values: CDR1 LNHDA, CDR2 SQIVND (reference sequence). V lost 1 base and J lost 4, with 19 bases in between. CDR3 length equals 17 residues.

This clone was counted between two and nine times. J is TRBJ2-1 and V is TRBV4-3; 8 bases agree with TRBD1. Germline CDR1 and CDR2: LGHNA and YSLEER. With 2 bases clipped from V and 6 bases from J, the junction kept 15 bases outside the gene matches. The CDR3 totals 18 residues. CDR3: CASSQLDPAGTGFNEQFF. In DNA form, the CDR3 reads TGCGCCAGCAGCCAACTGGATCCTGCCGGGACAGGCTTCAATGAGCAGTTCTTC.

The rearrangement uses TRBV5-5 and TRBJ1-1; weak D call: TRBD1 (6 bases). Germline assignment: CDR1 SGHKS and CDR2 YYEKEE (reference sequence). The CDR3 sequence is 14 residues long. V was pared by 4 bases and J by 4 bases, with 14 bases between. The CDR3 reads CASSTQGLRTEAFF. The CDR3 DNA sequence: TGTGCCAGCAGCACACAGGGTCTTCGCACTGAAGCTTTCTTT.

The chain uses TRBV19 and TRBJ1-1, with 7 bases identical to TRBD1. The junction had 10 bases not matched to a gene; V was cut back by 5 bases and J by 4 bases. From germline, CDR1 is LNHDA and CDR2 SQIVND (reference sequence). The CDR3 length is 15 residues. The CDR3 spells CASSFLTGSGTEAFF. Here the CDR3 DNA reads TGTGCCAGTAGTTTTCTGACAGGGTCGGGCACTGAAGCTTTCTTT.

The chain uses TRBV4-2 and TRBJ2-7; D gene ambiguous. The CDR3 totals 15 residues. CDR1 LGHNA and CDR2 YNFKEQ come from the germline V gene. V lost 5 bases, J lost 0 bases, and 14 bases lay in between. CDR3 in DNA: TGTGCCAGCAGCGTTTCCGGGTCGAACTCCTACGAGCAGTACTTC. Protein: CASSVSGSNSYEQYF.

This clone was picked up one time. The genes are TRBV7-8 and TRBJ2-1; D not resolved. The CDR3 runs to 15 residues. Germline V gene data show CDR1 as SGHVS and CDR2 as FQNEAQ. V was clipped by 5 bases and J by 5 bases, with 16 bases between them. CDR3 in DNA: TGTGCCAGCAGCCCCCCGAGACTGAAGGACAATGAGCAGTTCTTC. Its translation: CASSPPRLKDNEQFF. Filled out from reference TRBV7-8 and TRBJ2-1, the complete variable domain reads GAGVSQSPRYKVAKRGQDVALRCDPISGHVSLFWYQQALGQGPEFLTYFQNEAQLDKSGLPSDRFFAERPEGSVSTLKIQRTQQEDSAVYLCASSPPRLKDNEQFFGPGTRLTVL.

The V and J genes are TRBV19 and TRBJ2-1, with TRBD2 identical over 9 bases. There are 13 residues in the CDR3. The V and J ends lost 5 bases and 10 bases, in that order; junction bases with no gene match: 6. Germline V gene data show CDR1 as LNHDA and CDR2 as SQIVND (reference sequence). The CDR3 DNA follows: TGTGCCAGTAGTCGCGGGGGGGCGCGAGAGCAGTTCTTC. This codes for CASSRGGAREQFF.

The chain joins TRBV9 to TRBJ2-3, with 8 nucleotides matching TRBD1. Unmatched junction bases numbered 6, after V lost 3 bases and J lost 3 bases. Per the germline V gene, CDR1 is SGDLS and CDR2 is YYNGEE. This CDR3 is built from 15 residues. CDR3 loop: CASSDQGARTDTQYF. DNA of the CDR3: TGTGCCAGCAGCGACCAGGGGGCCAGGACAGATACGCAGTATTTT.

The V call is TRBV5-4, the J call TRBJ2-7; D unresolved. V was cut by 6 bases and J by 0 bases, with 4 bases left in between. CDR3 length equals 11 residues. Germline assignment: CDR1 SGHNT and CDR2 YYREEE (reference sequence). Here the CDR3 DNA reads TGTGCCAGCACAGACTCCTACGAGCAGTACTTC. It codes for CASTDSYEQYF.

The J gene is TRBJ1-1, the V gene TRBV11-3; 8 nucleotides align to TRBD1. From germline, CDR1 is SGHNT and CDR2 YENEEA. The J segment lost 3 bases and the V segment lost 5 bases, leaving 11 bases of the junction unmatched. The CDR3 extends over 16 amino acids. CDR3 sequence reads: CASSPASGGADTEAFF. As DNA, the CDR3 is TGTGCCAGCAGCCCGGCTTCAGGGGGCGCGGACACTGAAGCTTTCTTT.

V gene TRBV5-1 combines with J gene TRBJ2-7; TRBD2 agrees at 13 bases. Trimming took 0 bases from V and 6 from J; bases not matched to a gene: 6. From germline, CDR1 is SGHRS and CDR2 YFSETQ. This CDR3 comprises 16 residues. The CDR3 region has the DNA TGCGCCAGCAGCTTGGGGTCGACTAGCGGGGGGTTCGAGCAGTACTTC. This encodes CASSLGSTSGGFEQYF. The whole variable domain, filled in from reference TRBV5-1 and TRBJ2-7, reads KAGVTQTPRYLIKTRGQQVTLSCSPISGHRSVSWYQQTPGQGLQFLFEYFSETQRNKGNFPGRFSGRQFSNSRSEMNVSTLELGDSALYLCASSLGSTSGGFEQYFGPGTRLTVT.

This chain links TRBV9 with TRBJ1-3; TRBD1 agrees at 7 bases. The CDR3 is 17 residues long. V dropped 4 bases and J dropped 0; count of bases not matched to a gene: 10. Germline loops: CDR1 SGDLS, CDR2 YYNGEE. CDR3 region: CASSPRGTAFSGNTIYF. CDR3 nucleotide sequence: TGTGCCAGCAGCCCACGGGGGACAGCCTTCTCTGGAAACACCATATATTTT.

The chain couples TRBV4-2 to TRBJ1-3; D call uncertain. Germline V gene lookup returns CDR1 LGHNA and CDR2 YNFKEQ. V lost 5 bases to trimming and J lost 3 bases, with 5 bases between them. The CDR3 length is 12 residues. The CDR3 nucleotides are TGTGCCAGCAGCTCTTATGGAAACACCATATATTTT. It is translated as CASSSYGNTIYF.

This chain connects TRBV29-1 to TRBJ1-2, with 10 nucleotides matching TRBD1. The CDR3 runs to 16 residues. CDR1 SQVTM and CDR2 ANQGSEA come from the germline V gene. The trim removed 7 bases at V and 3 bases at J, leaving 14 bases unmatched. The CDR3 protein is CSAGSRQGASHYGYTF. DNA of the CDR3: TGCAGCGCCGGTTCGAGACAGGGGGCGTCGCACTATGGCTACACCTTC.

This clone was counted a few times. CDR3 amino acids: CASKVSGAYNEQFF. The CDR3 nucleotides read TGTGCCAGCAAGGTTAGCGGGGCCTACAATGAGCAGTTCTTC. The V and J genes are TRBV6-6 and TRBJ2-1; 8 bases agree with TRBD2. The CDR3 is 14 residues long. J lost 2 bases, V lost 7 bases, and 4 bases had no gene match. CDR1 MNHNY and CDR2 SVGAGI come from the germline V gene (reference sequence).

V and J are TRBV27 and TRBJ2-4, with 13 bases that match TRBD2. This CDR3 spans 17 amino acids. Trimming took 3 bases from V and 0 from J; bases not matched to a gene: 2. Per the germline V gene, CDR1 is MNHEY and CDR2 is SMNVEV (reference sequence). CDR3 loop: CASSFGLAGVAKNIQYF. Written as DNA, the CDR3 is TGTGCCAGCAGTTTTGGACTAGCGGGAGTAGCCAAAAACATTCAGTACTTC.

V usage is TRBV7-2 and J usage is TRBJ1-2; 8 bases agree with TRBD1. The CDR3 runs 13 residues. V lost 6 bases to trimming and J lost 5 bases; unmatched junction nucleotides: 5. Germline CDR1 SGHTA, CDR2 FQGNSA. CDR3 residues: CASSDRGLYGYTF. The CDR3 DNA follows: TGTGCCAGCAGTGACAGGGGACTATATGGCTACACCTTC.

V usage is TRBV28 and J usage is TRBJ2-7, with 7 bases fitting TRBD2. Looked up from germline, CDR1 is MDHEN and CDR2 is SYDVKM. This CDR3 region has 16 residues. J gave up 7 bases and V 3 bases, and 15 bases lay outside the gene matches. CDR3: CASSLRSGDPNREQYF. The CDR3 DNA reads as TGTGCCAGCAGTTTGAGAAGCGGGGACCCTAATAGGGAGCAGTACTTC.

The V gene is TRBV13, the J gene TRBJ2-7; 10 bases fit TRBD2. J lost 6 bases, V lost 0 bases, and 5 bases had no gene match. This CDR3 comprises 15 residues. Per germline, CDR1 PRHDT and CDR2 FYEKMQ (reference sequence). The CDR3 reads CASSLGIAGGLEQYF. CDR3 in DNA: TGTGCCAGCAGCTTAGGGATAGCGGGAGGCCTCGAGCAGTACTTC.

The chain has TRBV7-9 and TRBJ2-2; TRBD2 aligns across 8 bases. This CDR3 is 15 amino acids long. V shed 1 base, J shed 7 bases, and the junction held 5 bases outside the gene matches. The germline V gene encodes CDR1 SEHNR and CDR2 FQNEAQ (reference sequence). The chain's CDR3 is CASSLEAGVGGELFF. CDR3 DNA: TGTGCCAGCAGCTTAGAAGCGGGAGTGGGCGGGGAGCTGTTTTTT.

This chain joins TRBV5-6 and TRBJ2-1; TRBD1 aligns across 7 bases. CDR1 and CDR2 (germline): SGHDT, YYEEEE. The CDR3 is 15 amino acids. The ends lost 1 base at V and 0 bases at J; junction bases unmatched: 1. DNA for the CDR3: TGTGCCAGCAGCTTGACAGGGGACTCCTACAATGAGCAGTTCTTC. The encoded protein is CASSLTGDSYNEQFF.

V and J are TRBV9 and TRBJ2-7; 8 bases agree with TRBD2. The junction had 12 bases not matched to a gene; V was cut back by 4 bases and J by 6 bases. The CDR3 has 15 residues. The V gene's germline CDR1 is SGDLS and CDR2 YYNGEE. In DNA, the CDR3 is TGTGCCAGCAGCCCAGGCGGGGGGCCCCAATCCGAGCAGTACTTC. This encodes CASSPGGGPQSEQYF.

The V call is TRBV4-2, the J call TRBJ2-7; 8 positions match TRBD2. Germline V gene sequence: CDR1 LGHNA, CDR2 YNFKEQ. The CDR3 totals 15 residues. The V and J ends lost 1 base and 4 bases, in that order; junction bases with no gene match: 6. The CDR3 sequence: CASSQVVREGYEQYF. The CDR3 coding sequence is TGTGCCAGCAGCCAAGTCGTACGGGAGGGGTACGAGCAGTACTTC.

This chain links TRBV19 with TRBJ2-5, with 10 positions matching TRBD2. The CDR3 has 15 amino acids. The J segment lost 2 bases and the V segment lost 10 bases, leaving 10 bases of the junction unmatched. From germline, CDR1 is LNHDA and CDR2 SQIVND (reference sequence). Written as DNA, the CDR3 is TGTGCCACCAAAAGAGTAGCGGGGGGTCAAGAGACCCAGTACTTC. This encodes CATKRVAGGQETQYF. Drawing the rest from reference TRBV19 and TRBJ2-5, the complete variable domain is DGGITQSPKYLFRKEGQNVTLSCEQNLNHDAMYWYRQDPGQGLRLIYYSQIVNDFQKGDIAEGYSVSREKKESFPLTVTSAQKNPTAFYLCATKRVAGGQETQYFGPGTRLLVL.